The 28 T cell receptor beta chains below were found in one sample sequenced in a study of early T cells in non-severe SARS-CoV-2 infection. MiXCR was run by TCRdb on the 5' RACE reads, yielding one entry per CDR3 protein. The data contain about 100,000 distinct CDR3 sequences, roughly 11% of them singletons. The sample consisted of whole blood. The receptors come from an adult who was a healthcare worker with PCR-confirmed SARS-CoV-2 infection or an uninfected control (not recorded which).

The chain is built from TRBV5-4 and TRBJ2-5, with a weak D call TRBD2 (5 bases). Trimming removed 0 bases at V and 2 bases at J, with 11 bases between. This CDR3 contains 15 residues. Germline CDR1 reads SGHNT; CDR2 reads YYREEE (reference sequence). For the CDR3, the DNA is TGTGCCAGCAGCTTGGCCGAGCGGTTTCAAGAGACCCAGTACTTC. Protein product: CASSLAERFQETQYF.

This clonotype was detected many times. The chain recombines TRBV7-9 with TRBJ1-2; D may be TRBD1 (5 bases). The CDR3 is made up of 17 amino acids. Germline V gene sequence: CDR1 SEHNR, CDR2 FQNEAQ (reference sequence). V dropped 1 base and J dropped 4 bases, with 19 bases sitting between them. The CDR3 sequence is CASSLGGDASRLYGYTF. CDR3 bases: TGTGCCAGCAGCTTAGGAGGGGACGCCTCTCGACTCTATGGCTACACCTTC.

The V gene is TRBV14, the J gene TRBJ1-1; no clear D gene. Trimming pared 5 bases from V and 1 base from J, leaving 17 bases between. This CDR3 contains 16 residues. The V gene's germline CDR1 is SGHDN and CDR2 FVKESK. The CDR3 DNA follows: TGTGCCAGCAGCTCGCCAAGGGAAAGACCGAACACTGAAGCTTTCTTT. It is translated as CASSSPRERPNTEAFF.

The V gene is TRBV29-1, the J gene TRBJ2-1; 10 bases agree with TRBD2. Per germline, CDR1 SQVTM and CDR2 ANQGSEA. The CDR3 sequence is 18 residues long. V was pared by 3 bases and J by 0 bases, with 11 bases of the junction left unmatched. CDR3 nucleotide sequence: TGCAGCGTTGACCCCCTAGCGGGAGTGAGGAGCTCCTACAATGAGCAGTTCTTC. Residues: CSVDPLAGVRSSYNEQFF.

This clonotype was recorded at least ten times. A read error may account for a junction end that differs from germline. V usage is TRBV30 and J usage is TRBJ2-7; 10 positions agree with TRBD1. The CDR3 is made up of 11 amino acids. In germline, CDR1 is GTSNPN, CDR2 SVGIG (reference sequence). CDR3 in amino acids: CASVRAGTGVF. In DNA, the CDR3 is TGTGCCTCCGTTCGAGCCGGGACAGGGGTTTTC.

In its sample, this clonotype was seen many times. The V and J genes are TRBV20-1 and TRBJ2-1, with TRBD2 as a possible D gene (6 bases). V lost 3 bases and J 5 bases, leaving 17 bases between the germline ends. CDR3 length: 15 residues. Germline CDR1 DFQATT, CDR2 SNEGSKA (reference sequence). In nucleotides, the CDR3 is TGCAGTGCTAGGTTGGTGGCGGGGCCCAACAATGAGCAGTTCTTC. It yields the protein CSARLVAGPNNEQFF.

There are many counts of this clonotype. The chain couples TRBV28 to TRBJ2-2; 10 bases line up with TRBD1. With V trimmed by 8 bases and J by 6 bases, 3 bases remained unmatched. The CDR3 runs 13 residues. Germline V gene lookup returns CDR1 MDHEN and CDR2 SYDVKM. Here the CDR3 reads CASAGTGAGELFF. CDR3 nucleotides: TGTGCCAGCGCCGGGACAGGGGCCGGGGAGCTGTTTTTT. Based on the CDR3 plus reference TRBV28 and TRBJ2-2, the full variable domain is DVKVTQSSRYLVKRTGEKVFLECVQDMDHENMFWYRQDPGLGLRLIYFSYDVKMKEKGDIPEGYSVSREKKERFSLILESASTNQTSMYLCASAGTGAGELFFGEGSRLTVL.

The sample holds a few counts of this clonotype. The V call is TRBV6-2 or TRBV6-3, the J call TRBJ1-5, with D perhaps TRBD1 (5 bases). Germline CDR1 reads MNHEY; CDR2 reads SVGEGT. The CDR3 covers 15 residues. V gave up 8 bases and J gave up 8 bases, with 22 bases separating them. This chain's CDR3 is CASQEMGERNKPQHF. Written as DNA, the CDR3 is TGTGCCAGCCAGGAAATGGGGGAACGGAATAAGCCCCAGCATTTT.

This clonotype showed up many times. The chain has TRBV6-1 and TRBJ2-1; D uncertain. The length of the CDR3 is 14 residues. Per germline, CDR1 MNHNS and CDR2 SASEGT. V was cut by 3 bases and J by 9 bases, with 15 bases left in between. Written as DNA, the CDR3 is TGTGCCAGCAGTGATCTAGAGTTCTCCAGTGAGCAGTTCTTC. Amino acids: CASSDLEFSSEQFF.

This clonotype was seen many times. This sequence joins TRBV28 and TRBJ2-3, with no clear D. Trimming pared 5 bases from V and 0 bases from J, leaving 15 bases between. Germline loops: CDR1 MDHEN, CDR2 SYDVKM. The CDR3 covers 16 residues. The CDR3 nucleotides are TGTGCCAGCAGTCAACGGACCGATTCTAGCACAGATACGCAGTATTTT. Protein: CASSQRTDSSTDTQYF.

This sequence joins TRBV7-6 and TRBJ2-5; TRBD1 might be the D (5 bases). Trimming cost V 2 bases and J 5 bases, with 12 bases left between them. The CDR3 spans 14 residues. Germline V gene sequence: CDR1 SGHVS, CDR2 FNYEAQ. CDR3 sequence reads: CASSLSARGETQYF. The CDR3, as DNA: TGTGCCAGCAGCTTATCAGCAAGGGGTGAGACCCAGTACTTC.

Many counts were recorded for this clonotype. CDR3 in amino acids: CASSLSQPQHF. CDR3 in DNA: TGTGCCAGCAGTTTATCTCAGCCCCAGCATTTT. This chain links TRBV28 with TRBJ1-5; D is undetermined. The V end was cut by 1 base, the J end by 6 bases, with 1 base between. The CDR3 is made up of 11 amino acids. Germline CDR1 is MDHEN and CDR2 is SYDVKM.

The chain links TRBV28 to TRBJ2-1; D gene ambiguous. Germline-derived CDR1 and CDR2 are MDHEN and SYDVKM. V gave up 5 bases and J gave up 7 bases, with 18 bases separating them. This CDR3 is built from 15 residues. The CDR3 DNA follows: TGTGCCAGCAGTCTAGTAGGGCGCGGTAAGAATGAGCAGTTCTTC. Translated, it gives CASSLVGRGKNEQFF.

J is TRBJ2-7 and V is TRBV20-1; the D is unclear. Germline values: CDR1 DFQATT, CDR2 SNEGSKA (reference sequence). The CDR3 is 14 amino acids. V was trimmed by 0 bases and J by 4 bases, leaving 13 bases between them. In DNA form, the CDR3 reads TGCAGTGCTAGAGAGGGCCAAACGGCGTACGAGCAGTACTTC. As protein: CSAREGQTAYEQYF.

This clonotype was seen a few times. The chain uses TRBV29-1 and TRBJ1-4; the D gene is possibly TRBD1 (5 bases). V was clipped by 4 bases and J by 13 bases, with 13 bases between them. The CDR3 totals 11 residues. The V gene's germline CDR1 is SQVTM and CDR2 ANQGSEA. CDR3 sequence: CSVGRGDGLFF. DNA of the CDR3: TGCAGCGTTGGTCGAGGGGACGGACTGTTTTTT.

This clonotype was seen many times. In nucleotides, the CDR3 is TGTGCCAGCAGTTTATGGAGCGGGACTGGGCAGTACTTC. Translating gives CASSLWSGTGQYF. The V and J genes are TRBV28 and TRBJ2-7; 7 bases line up with TRBD2. This CDR3 region has 13 residues. After removal of 0 bases from V and 9 bases from J, the junction contained 5 bases not matched to a gene. Germline V gives CDR1 MDHEN, CDR2 SYDVKM.

This clonotype was detected many times. J is TRBJ2-7 and V is TRBV27; possibly TRBD1 for D (6 bases). CDR3 length equals 15 residues. V was trimmed by 0 bases and J by 1 base, leaving 10 bases between them. Looked up from germline, CDR1 is MNHEY and CDR2 is SMNVEV (reference sequence). The CDR3 here is CASSLSLTGSYEQYF. The CDR3 DNA is TGTGCCAGCAGTTTATCCTTAACAGGGTCCTACGAGCAGTACTTC.

This clonotype has ten or more counts. The CDR3 loop is CATEFSYGYTF. The CDR3 bases are TGTGCCACCGAGTTTTCATATGGCTACACCTTC. V and J are TRBV28 and TRBJ1-2; D is undetermined. The germline V gene encodes CDR1 MDHEN and CDR2 SYDVKM. There are 11 residues in the CDR3. Trimming took 10 bases from V and 5 from J, leaving 11 bases between them.

The chain recombines TRBV5-1 with TRBJ2-5; D might be TRBD2 (5 bases). This CDR3 spans 15 amino acids. Germline V gene sequence: CDR1 SGHRS, CDR2 YFSETQ. With 3 bases removed from V and 2 bases from J, the gap between germline ends came to 14 bases. CDR3 loop: CASSWGDRTQETQYF. DNA of the CDR3: TGCGCCAGCAGCTGGGGAGACCGGACGCAAGAGACCCAGTACTTC.

The CDR3 nucleotides are TGTGCCAGCCCGACAGGGGATAACACCGGGGAGCTGTTTTTT. Translated: CASPTGDNTGELFF. The chain combines TRBV2 with TRBJ2-2, with 8 bases fitting TRBD1. J was trimmed by 2 bases and V by 8 bases; bases with no gene match: 4. The CDR3 is 14 residues long. CDR1 and CDR2 (germline): SNHLY, FYNNEI.

The rearrangement uses TRBV4-2 and TRBJ2-1; 8 bases are shared with TRBD2. CDR1 and CDR2 from the germline V gene are LGHNA and YNFKEQ. The CDR3 is 14 residues long. J was trimmed by 7 bases and V by 4 bases; bases with no gene match: 6. CDR3 region: CASSRTSRPNEQFF. Written as DNA, the CDR3 is TGTGCCAGCAGCCGGACTAGCCGGCCTAATGAGCAGTTCTTC.

There are many counts of this clonotype. This sequence joins TRBV6-1 and TRBJ2-3, with a tentative D call TRBD2 (5 bases). The ends were cut back, 1 base at V and 2 bases at J, with 7 bases in the middle. The CDR3 is 14 amino acids. Germline-derived CDR1 and CDR2 are MNHNS and SASEGT. CDR3 protein: CASSEGGPTDTQYF. Here the CDR3 DNA reads TGTGCCAGCAGTGAAGGCGGGCCCACAGATACGCAGTATTTT.

The rearrangement links TRBV29-1 to TRBJ2-1; perhaps TRBD2 as D (5 bases). This CDR3 is built from 20 residues. The V and J ends lost 0 bases and 6 bases respectively, with 30 bases between them. CDR1 is SQVTM and CDR2 is ANQGSEA in the germline V gene. The CDR3 loop is CSVEDRGFLVFSLTGNEQFF. CDR3 nucleotides: TGCAGCGTTGAAGATCGGGGTTTTCTTGTGTTTTCCCTAACTGGCAATGAGCAGTTCTTC.

A note on this clonotype: This may come from a read error, since a much larger clone is one base off. The J gene is TRBJ2-4, the V gene TRBV11-2; D gene unclear. Germline CDR1 and CDR2: SGHAT and FQNNGV. The CDR3 loop spans 15 amino acids. CDR3 amino acids: CASSLAGTAENIQYF. The CDR3, as DNA: TGTGCCAGCAGCTTAGCGGGTACAGCCGAAAACATTCAGTACTTC.

This clonotype was counted many times. The chain couples TRBV20-1 to TRBJ2-7, with a tentative D call TRBD1 (6 bases). V gave up 4 bases and J gave up 5 bases, with 24 bases separating them. Germline V gives CDR1 DFQATT, CDR2 SNEGSKA (reference sequence). The CDR3 has 16 residues. In nucleotides, the CDR3 is TGCAGTGCTAATCACCCCCTTGGGACACCGTCAGACGAGCAGTACTTC. Protein: CSANHPLGTPSDEQYF.

Comment on this clonotype: One base away lies a much larger clone, so this may be a sequencing read error. The chain carries TRBV20-1 and TRBJ2-2; 7 bases match TRBD2. V dropped 5 bases and J dropped 4; count of bases not matched to a gene: 10. CDR1 is DFQATT and CDR2 is SNEGSKA in the germline V gene (reference sequence). CDR3 length: 15 residues. The CDR3 region is CSASRGKIGTGELFF. CDR3 nucleotide sequence: TGCAGTGCTTCGCGGGGGAAGATAGGCACCGGGGAGCTGTTTTTT.

This clonotype was counted between two and nine times. V usage is TRBV12-3 or TRBV12-4 and J usage is TRBJ2-3; TRBD2 matches 15 bases. The CDR3 loop spans 20 amino acids. V was pared by 2 bases and J by 3 bases, with 12 bases of the junction left unmatched. The CDR3 region has the DNA TGTGCCAGCAGTTTACGACGCGGACTAGCGGGAGGGCAGGTAACAGATACGCAGTATTTT. This encodes CASSLRRGLAGGQVTDTQYF.

The genes are TRBV11-2 and TRBJ2-5; 9 bases agree with TRBD2. Trimming removed 5 bases from V and 7 bases from J; junction bases left unmatched: 11. Germline loops: CDR1 SGHAT, CDR2 FQNNGV. This CDR3 spans 15 amino acids. CDR3 nucleotide sequence: TGTGCCAGCAGCCTCGAACCTAGCGGGAAGGCGACCCAGTACTTC. As protein: CASSLEPSGKATQYF.